These 9 T cell receptor beta chains were all obtained from the same sample, sequenced in a study of T cell responses to AZD1222 COVID-19 vaccine. Libraries were prepared by immunoSEQ multiplex PCR; TCRdb keeps only in-frame clonotypes and omits some of them. The sample gives roughly 190,000 clones, approximately 90% of which show up once; about 3.5% is in the top ten. This sample comprised peripheral blood, obtained 28 days after the second AZD1222 dose. The receptors shown here come from an adult who received the AZD1222 COVID-19 vaccine.

The genes are TRBV6-2 or TRBV6-3 and TRBJ1-5, with D unclear. This CDR3 spans 12 amino acids. Germline V gene data show CDR1 as MNHEY and CDR2 as SVGEGT. Between the trimmed V and J ends, which lost 5 bases and 9 bases, there was a span of 11 bases. Written as DNA, the CDR3 is TGTGCCAGCAGTCAAGTCGGGGTGCCCCAGCATTTT. Its translation is CASSQVGVPQHF.

The V gene is TRBV4-2, the J gene TRBJ2-1; tentatively, D is TRBD1 or TRBD2 (5 bases each). CDR1 LGHNA and CDR2 YNFKEQ come from the germline V gene. This CDR3 contains 15 residues. V was shortened by 0 bases and J by 8 bases, with 14 bases between the two germline ends. CDR3 region: CASSQDFGAQYEQFF. The DNA for the CDR3 is TGTGCCAGCAGCCAAGATTTCGGGGCTCAATATGAGCAGTTCTTC.

The V gene is TRBV10-3, the J gene TRBJ2-7; unclear D gene. V was trimmed by 2 bases and J by 4 bases, leaving 3 bases between them. The germline V gene has CDR1 ENHRY and CDR2 SYGVKD. The CDR3 consists of 11 residues. The CDR3 spells CAISEAYEQYF. CDR3 bases: TGTGCCATCAGTGAGGCTTACGAGCAGTACTTC.

This rearrangement joins TRBV18 to TRBJ1-2; the match to TRBD1 covers 7 bases. The CDR3 has 14 residues. Germline CDR1 and CDR2: KGHSH and LQKENI. Trimming took 3 bases from V and 4 from J; bases not matched to a gene: 5. CDR3 residues: CASSPGQDIYGYTF. CDR3 nucleotides: TGTGCCAGCTCACCCGGACAGGATATCTATGGCTACACCTTC.

This clone came up once. The chain joins TRBV6-5 to TRBJ1-2, with a possible D match to TRBD1 (6 bases). V was pared by 6 bases and J by 6 bases, with 11 bases between. The CDR3 totals 12 residues. Germline V gene data show CDR1 as MNHEY and CDR2 as SVGAGI. The CDR3 spells CASSLTGNGYTF. The CDR3 DNA follows: TGTGCCAGCAGCTTAACAGGGAATGGCTACACCTTC.

The chain combines TRBV5-4 with TRBJ2-7; D gene ambiguous. The CDR3 consists of 15 residues. Germline V gene sequence: CDR1 SGHNT, CDR2 YYREEE (reference sequence). V lost 1 base, J lost 2 bases, and 13 bases lay in between. The CDR3 nucleotides read TGTGCCAGCAGCTTGTACAGCCCCGGTGCCTACGAGCAGTACTTC. Translated, it gives CASSLYSPGAYEQYF.

This clone was observed a handful of times. Written as DNA, the CDR3 is TGTGCCAGCAGCTCGGAGGATGGAAACACCATATATTTT. Its protein product is CASSSEDGNTIYF. The chain uses TRBV11-3 and TRBJ1-3; D gene unclear. The CDR3 is made up of 13 amino acids. Looked up from germline, CDR1 is SGHNT and CDR2 is YENEEA. The germline V and J ends were trimmed by 4 bases and 3 bases, with 7 bases remaining between them. Using reference TRBV11-3 and TRBJ1-3 for the parts outside the CDR3, the full variable domain is EAGVVQSPRYKIIEKKQPVAFWCNPISGHNTLYWYLQNLGQGPELLIRYENEEAVDDSQLPKDRFSAERLKGVDSTLKIQPAELGDSAVYLCASSSEDGNTIYFGEGSWLTVV.

The rearrangement joins TRBV3-1 (or the pseudogene TRBV3-2) to TRBJ1-6, with TRBD1 identical over 9 bases. This CDR3 is 16 amino acids long. V was pared by 5 bases and J by 12 bases, with 14 bases of the junction left unmatched. Germline V lookup: CDR1 LGHDT, CDR2 YNNKEL (reference sequence). For the CDR3, the DNA is TGTGCCAGCAGCGCTCCGGGACAGGGAGCGTTCGGACCCCTCCACTTT. This translates into CASSAPGQGAFGPLHF.

The V and J genes are TRBV5-1 and TRBJ2-7; D possibly uses TRBD1 or TRBD2 (5 bases each). Between the trimmed V and J ends, which lost 4 bases and 4 bases, there was a span of 18 bases. The CDR3 runs 15 residues. Germline V lookup: CDR1 SGHRS, CDR2 YFSETQ. The CDR3 coding sequence is TGCGCCAGCAGCGGGTTAGGGACGGCGAATTACGAGCAGTACTTC. Protein: CASSGLGTANYEQYF.